This TCR beta chain appears in the sequencing data of a study of T cells after yellow fever vaccination. Study-wide findings and caveats: Post-booster samples contained most primary-vaccination clones (approximately 95% CD4, roughly 88% CD8).

TCRdb called the 5' RACE reads again in MiXCR, with one record for every CDR3 protein. The table has under 300,000 distinct CDR3 sequences, approximately 6.7% seen once. Trimming removed 6 bases from V and 5 bases from J; junction bases left unmatched: 12. The CDR3 loop spans 15 amino acids. The germline V gene encodes CDR1 DFQATT and CDR2 SNEGSKA (reference sequence). As for this clonotype: Its antigen is unknown.

Sequencing was performed on CD4+ T cells sorted from PBMCs, taken on the day of the yellow fever booster vaccination. V gene TRBV20-1 combines with J gene TRBJ2-3; TRBD2 matches at 9 bases. The clonotype originates from a man in his thirties or forties who received the YFV17D yellow fever vaccine. Here the CDR3 DNA reads TGCAGTGCCCAGGGGGTAGCGGGAGCACAAGATACGCAGTATTTT. Amino acids: CSAQGVAGAQDTQYF.